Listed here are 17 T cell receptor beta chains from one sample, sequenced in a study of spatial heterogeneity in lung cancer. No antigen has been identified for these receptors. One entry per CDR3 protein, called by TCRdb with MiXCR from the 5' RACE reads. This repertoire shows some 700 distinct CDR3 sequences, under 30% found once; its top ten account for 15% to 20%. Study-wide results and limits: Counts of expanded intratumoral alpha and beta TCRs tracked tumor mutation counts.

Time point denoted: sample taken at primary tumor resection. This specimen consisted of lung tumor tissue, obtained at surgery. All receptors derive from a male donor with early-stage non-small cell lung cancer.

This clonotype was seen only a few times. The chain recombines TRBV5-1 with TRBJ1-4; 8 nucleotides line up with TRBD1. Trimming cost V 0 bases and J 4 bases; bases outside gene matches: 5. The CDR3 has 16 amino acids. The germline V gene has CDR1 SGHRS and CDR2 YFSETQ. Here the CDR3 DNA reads TGCGCCAGCAGCTTGGATGGGACAGGTGATAATGAAAAACTGTTTTTT. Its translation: CASSLDGTGDNEKLFF.

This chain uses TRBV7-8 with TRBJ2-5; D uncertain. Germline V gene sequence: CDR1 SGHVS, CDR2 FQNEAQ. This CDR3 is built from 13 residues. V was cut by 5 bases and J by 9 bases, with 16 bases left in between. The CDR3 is CASSPRLAESQYF. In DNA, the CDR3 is TGTGCCAGCAGCCCCCGACTGGCGGAGTCCCAGTACTTC.

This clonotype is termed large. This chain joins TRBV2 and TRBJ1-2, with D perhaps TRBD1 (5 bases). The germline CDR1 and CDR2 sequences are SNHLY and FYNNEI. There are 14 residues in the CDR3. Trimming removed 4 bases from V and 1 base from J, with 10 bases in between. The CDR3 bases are TGTGCCAGCAGTGTGCGGGGGTTTAACTATGGCTACACCTTC. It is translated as CASSVRGFNYGYTF.

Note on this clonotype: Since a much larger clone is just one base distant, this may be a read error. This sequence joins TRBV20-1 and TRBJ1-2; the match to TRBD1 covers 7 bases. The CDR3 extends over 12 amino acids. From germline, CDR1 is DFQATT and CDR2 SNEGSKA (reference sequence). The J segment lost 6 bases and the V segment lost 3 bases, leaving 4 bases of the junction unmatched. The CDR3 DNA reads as TGCAGTGCTAGGGCCGGGACAGATGGCTACACCTTC. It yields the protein CSARAGTDGYTF.

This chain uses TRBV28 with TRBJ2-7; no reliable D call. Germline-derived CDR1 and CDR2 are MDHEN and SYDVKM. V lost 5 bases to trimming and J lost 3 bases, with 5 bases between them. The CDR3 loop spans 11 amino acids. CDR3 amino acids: CASSGIYEQYV. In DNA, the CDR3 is TGTGCCAGCAGTGGGATCTACGAGCAGTACGTC.

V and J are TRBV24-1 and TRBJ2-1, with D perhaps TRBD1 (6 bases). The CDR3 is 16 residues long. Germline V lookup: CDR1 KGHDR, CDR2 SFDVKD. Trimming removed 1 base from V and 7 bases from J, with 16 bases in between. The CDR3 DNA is TGTGCCACCAGTGATTTTGCAGGGGAGACGGGAAATGAGCAGTTCTTC. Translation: CATSDFAGETGNEQFF.

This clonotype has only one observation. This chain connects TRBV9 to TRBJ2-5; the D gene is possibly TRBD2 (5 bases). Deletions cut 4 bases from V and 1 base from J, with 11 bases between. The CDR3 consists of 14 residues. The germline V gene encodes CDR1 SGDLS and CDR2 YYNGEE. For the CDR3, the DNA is TGTGCCAGCAGCCCCCCTAGCTCCCAAGAGACCCAGTACTTC. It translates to CASSPPSSQETQYF.

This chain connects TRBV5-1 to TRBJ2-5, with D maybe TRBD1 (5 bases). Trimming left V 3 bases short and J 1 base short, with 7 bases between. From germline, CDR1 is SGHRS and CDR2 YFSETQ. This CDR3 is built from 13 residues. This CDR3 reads CASSWTSQETQYF. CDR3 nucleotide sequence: TGCGCCAGCAGCTGGACATCCCAAGAGACCCAGTACTTC.

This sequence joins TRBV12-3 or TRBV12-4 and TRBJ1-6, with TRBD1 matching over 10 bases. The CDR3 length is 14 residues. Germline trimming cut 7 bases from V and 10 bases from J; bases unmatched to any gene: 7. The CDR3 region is CASNRQGAESPLHF. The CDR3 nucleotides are TGTGCCAGCAACCGACAGGGGGCCGAATCACCCCTCCACTTT.

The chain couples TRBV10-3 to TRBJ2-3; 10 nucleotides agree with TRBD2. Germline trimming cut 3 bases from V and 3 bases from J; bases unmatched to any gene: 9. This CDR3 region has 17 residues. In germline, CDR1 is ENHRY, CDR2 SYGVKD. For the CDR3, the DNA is TGTGCCATCAGTGACACCCCTAGCGGGAGTGGGACAGATACGCAGTATTTT. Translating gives CAISDTPSGSGTDTQYF.

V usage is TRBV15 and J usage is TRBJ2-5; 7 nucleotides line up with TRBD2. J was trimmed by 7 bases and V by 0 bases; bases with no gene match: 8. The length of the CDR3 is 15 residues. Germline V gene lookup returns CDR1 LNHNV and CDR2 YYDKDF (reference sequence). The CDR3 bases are TGTGCCACCAGCAGAGATCAGCGGGGCGGCGGGACCCAGTACTTC. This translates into CATSRDQRGGGTQYF.

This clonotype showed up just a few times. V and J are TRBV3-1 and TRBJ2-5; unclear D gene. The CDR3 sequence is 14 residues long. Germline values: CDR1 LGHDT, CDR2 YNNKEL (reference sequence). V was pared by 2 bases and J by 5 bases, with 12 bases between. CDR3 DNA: TGTGCCAGCAGCCAACATACTGGAGAGGAGACCCAGTACTTC. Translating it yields CASSQHTGEETQYF.

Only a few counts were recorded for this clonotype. CDR3 DNA: TGTGCCAGTTCCTTACAGGGGAGATTCACCGGGGAGCTGTTTTTT. Protein product: CASSLQGRFTGELFF. The chain employs TRBV27 and TRBJ2-2; 7 nucleotides align to TRBD1. The germline V gene encodes CDR1 MNHEY and CDR2 SMNVEV (reference sequence). V shed 9 bases and J 4 bases; nucleotides not matched to a gene: 11. The CDR3 extends over 15 amino acids.

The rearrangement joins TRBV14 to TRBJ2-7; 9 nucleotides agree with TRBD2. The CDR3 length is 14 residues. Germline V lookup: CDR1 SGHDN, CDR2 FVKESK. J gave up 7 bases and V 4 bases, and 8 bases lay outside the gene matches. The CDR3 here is CASSPTGLAGEQYF. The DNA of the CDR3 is TGTGCCAGCAGCCCGACGGGGCTAGCGGGAGAGCAGTACTTC.

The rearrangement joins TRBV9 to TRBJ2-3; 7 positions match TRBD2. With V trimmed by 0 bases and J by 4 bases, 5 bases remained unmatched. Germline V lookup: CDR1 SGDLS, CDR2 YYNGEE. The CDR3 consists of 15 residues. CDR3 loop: CASSVGPTSADTQYF. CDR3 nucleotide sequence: TGTGCCAGCAGCGTAGGCCCAACTAGCGCAGATACGCAGTATTTT.

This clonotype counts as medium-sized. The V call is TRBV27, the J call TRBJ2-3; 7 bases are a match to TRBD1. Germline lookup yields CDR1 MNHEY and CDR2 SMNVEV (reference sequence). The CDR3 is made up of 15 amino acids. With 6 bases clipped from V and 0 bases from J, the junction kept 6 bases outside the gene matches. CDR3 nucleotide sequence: TGTGCCAGCAGAGATGCGGACAGGAGCACAGATACGCAGTATTTT. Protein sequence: CASRDADRSTDTQYF.

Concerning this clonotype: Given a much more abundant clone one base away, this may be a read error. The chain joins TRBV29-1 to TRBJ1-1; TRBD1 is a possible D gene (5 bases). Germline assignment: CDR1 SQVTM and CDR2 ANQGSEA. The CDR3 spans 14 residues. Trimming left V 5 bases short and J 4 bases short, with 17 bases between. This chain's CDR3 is CSVSCGQGATEAFF. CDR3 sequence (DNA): TGCAGCGTTTCATGCGGGCAGGGCGCCACTGAAGCTTTCTTT.